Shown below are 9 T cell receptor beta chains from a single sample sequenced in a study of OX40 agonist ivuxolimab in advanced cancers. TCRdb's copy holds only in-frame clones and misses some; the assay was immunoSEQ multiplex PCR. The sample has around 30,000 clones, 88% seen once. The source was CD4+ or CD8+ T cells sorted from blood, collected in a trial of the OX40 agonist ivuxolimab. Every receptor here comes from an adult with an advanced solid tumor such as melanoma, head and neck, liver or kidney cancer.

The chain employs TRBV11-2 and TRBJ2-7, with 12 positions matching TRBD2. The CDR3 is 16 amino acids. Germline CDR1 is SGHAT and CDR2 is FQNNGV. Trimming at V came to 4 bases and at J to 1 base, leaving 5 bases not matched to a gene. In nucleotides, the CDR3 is TGTGCCAGCAGCTCTCCCCTAGCGGGGGGGTCCTACGAGCAGTACTTC. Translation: CASSSPLAGGSYEQYF.

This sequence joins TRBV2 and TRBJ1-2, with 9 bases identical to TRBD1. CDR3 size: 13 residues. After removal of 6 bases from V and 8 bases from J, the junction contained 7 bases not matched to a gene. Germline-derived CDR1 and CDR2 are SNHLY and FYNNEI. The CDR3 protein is CASRGTGYGGYTF. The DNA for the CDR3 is TGTGCCAGCAGGGGGACAGGGTACGGGGGCTACACCTTC.

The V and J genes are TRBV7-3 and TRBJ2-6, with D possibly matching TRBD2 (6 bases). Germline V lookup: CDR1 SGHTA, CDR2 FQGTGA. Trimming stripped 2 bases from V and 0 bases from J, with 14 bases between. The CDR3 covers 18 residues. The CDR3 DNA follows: TGTGCCAGCAGCTTACCTCGGGGAGGAGACTCTGGGGCCAACGTCCTGACTTTC. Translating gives CASSLPRGGDSGANVLTF. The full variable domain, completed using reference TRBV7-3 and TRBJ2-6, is GAGVSQTPSNKVTEKGKYVELRCDPISGHTALYWYRQSLGQGPEFLIYFQGTGAADDSGLPNDRFFAVRPEGSVSTLKIQRTERGDSAVYLCASSLPRGGDSGANVLTFGAGSRLTVL.

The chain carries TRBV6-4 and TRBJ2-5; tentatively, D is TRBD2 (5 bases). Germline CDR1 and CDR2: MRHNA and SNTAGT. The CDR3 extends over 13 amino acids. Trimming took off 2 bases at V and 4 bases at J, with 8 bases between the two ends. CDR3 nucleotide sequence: TGTGCCAGCAGTGACGGTGGAGGAGAGACCCAGTACTTC. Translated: CASSDGGGETQYF.

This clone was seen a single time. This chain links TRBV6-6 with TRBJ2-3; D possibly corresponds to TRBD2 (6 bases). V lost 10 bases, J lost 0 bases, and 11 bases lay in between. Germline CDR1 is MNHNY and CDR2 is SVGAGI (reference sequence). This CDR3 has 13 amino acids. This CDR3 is CAMGGTSTDTQYF. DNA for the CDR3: TGTGCCATGGGGGGTACTAGCACAGATACGCAGTATTTT.

Here the CDR3 reads CASSLTDQYGYTF. In DNA form, the CDR3 reads TGTGCCAGCAGCCTGACAGATCAGTATGGCTACACCTTC. V and J are TRBV7-9 and TRBJ1-2, with a weak D call TRBD1 (5 bases). In germline, CDR1 is SEHNR, CDR2 FQNEAQ (reference sequence). V was trimmed by 5 bases and J by 5 bases, leaving 12 bases between them. This CDR3 comprises 13 residues.

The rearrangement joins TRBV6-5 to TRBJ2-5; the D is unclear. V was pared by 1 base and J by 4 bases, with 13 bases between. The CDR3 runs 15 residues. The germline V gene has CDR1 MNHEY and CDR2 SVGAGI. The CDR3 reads CASSYFLSGAETQYF. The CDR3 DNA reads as TGTGCCAGCAGTTACTTCCTCTCAGGTGCAGAGACCCAGTACTTC.

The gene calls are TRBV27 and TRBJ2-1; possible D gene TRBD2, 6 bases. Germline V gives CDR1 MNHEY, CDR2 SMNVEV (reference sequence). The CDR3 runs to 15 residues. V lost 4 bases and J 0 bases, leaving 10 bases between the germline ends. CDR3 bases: TGTGCCAGCAGTTGGGACTTTAGCTCCTACAATGAGCAGTTCTTC. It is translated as CASSWDFSSYNEQFF.

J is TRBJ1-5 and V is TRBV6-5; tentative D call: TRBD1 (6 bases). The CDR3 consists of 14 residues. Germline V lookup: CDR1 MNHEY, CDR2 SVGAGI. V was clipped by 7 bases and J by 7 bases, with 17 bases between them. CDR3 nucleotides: TGTGCCAGCAAGCAGGGGTTGAGTAAGCAGCCCCAGCATTTT. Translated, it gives CASKQGLSKQPQHF.